This TCR beta chain was identified during a study of blood T cell repertoires in COVID-19. This clone appeared a few times. CDR3 length: 13 amino acids. V dropped 3 bases and J dropped 8 bases, with 13 bases sitting between them. Assay used: immunoSEQ multiplex PCR; TCRdb lists only in-frame clones, some missing. The data show about 340,000 clones, over 70% seen once. Material: peripheral blood. The clonotype comes from a man aged 25-40 years with active or convalescent COVID-19. J is TRBJ1-1 and V is TRBV12-3 or TRBV12-4; perhaps TRBD1 as D (5 bases). CDR3 region: CASSFGGFTEAFF. In DNA form, the CDR3 reads TGTGCCAGCAGTTTTGGGGGGTTCACAGAAGCTTTCTTT.